The 21 T cell receptor beta chains reported below all come from one sample, sequenced in a study of cytomegalovirus exposure and HLA in healthy donors. 13 Jbeta primers and 60 Vbeta primers were used for the PCR. Assay: immunoSEQ multiplex PCR; the TCRdb copy retains only in-frame clones and omits some. Of some 150,000 clones in the sample, approximately 82% were seen once. Sequences were obtained from PBMCs. The receptors derive from a woman between 40 and 55 years old in good health and CMV-seronegative.

This sequence joins TRBV6-1 and TRBJ2-7, with TRBD2 matching over 14 bases. Germline V gene lookup returns CDR1 MNHNS and CDR2 SASEGT. V gave up 7 bases and J gave up 3 bases; unmatched junction bases: 2. The CDR3 runs 14 residues. CDR3 protein: CASTGLAGGYEQYF. Here the CDR3 DNA reads TGTGCCAGCACAGGACTAGCGGGAGGCTACGAGCAGTACTTC.

The rearrangement joins TRBV28 to TRBJ1-3; 9 bases line up with TRBD1. Germline V CDR1 and CDR2: MDHEN, SYDVKM. With 9 bases clipped from V and 0 bases from J, the junction kept 15 bases outside the gene matches. The CDR3 is made up of 18 amino acids. In DNA form, the CDR3 reads TGTGCCAGTGCAAGAACCGGGACAGGGTTTTACTCTGGAAACACCATATATTTT. Translating gives CASARTGTGFYSGNTIYF.

The rearrangement uses TRBV4-1 and TRBJ2-3; 14 nucleotides line up with TRBD2. The germline V gene has CDR1 MGHRA and CDR2 YSYEKL. This CDR3 region has 18 residues. The J segment lost 5 bases and the V segment lost 3 bases, leaving 10 bases of the junction unmatched. CDR3 protein: CASSQATSGRAGGDTQYF. CDR3 bases: TGCGCCAGCAGCCAGGCGACTAGCGGGAGGGCTGGCGGAGATACGCAGTATTTT.

The chain joins TRBV18 to TRBJ2-7, with D perhaps TRBD2 (5 bases). V was clipped by 5 bases and J by 1 base, with 12 bases between them. CDR3 length: 14 residues. CDR1 KGHSH and CDR2 LQKENI come from the germline V gene. The CDR3 nucleotides are TGTGCCAGCTCAGGGCAAGAGGGTTCCTACGAGCAGTACTTC. This encodes CASSGQEGSYEQYF.

V is TRBV7-9 and J is TRBJ1-5; D gene unclear. The CDR3 contains 15 residues. Deletions cut 5 bases from V and 4 bases from J, with 15 bases between. Germline lookup yields CDR1 SEHNR and CDR2 FQNEAQ (reference sequence). The CDR3 loop reads CASSARGGSNQPQHF. The CDR3 bases are TGTGCCAGCAGCGCCCGGGGAGGGTCGAATCAGCCCCAGCATTTT.

V and J are TRBV6-1 and TRBJ1-2, with 8 positions matching TRBD1. The CDR3 runs to 14 residues. The V segment lost 7 bases and the J segment 6 bases; nucleotides outside the gene matches: 10. The germline gives CDR1 MNHNS, CDR2 SASEGT. The CDR3 sequence is CASILTGAGDGYTF. CDR3 DNA sequence: TGTGCCAGCATTCTGACAGGGGCTGGTGATGGCTACACCTTC.

The CDR3 DNA reads as TGTGCCAGCAGCCCCCCCCGAGGGAGGAAAAACAATGAGCAGTTCTTC. Encoded protein: CASSPPRGRKNNEQFF. The gene calls are TRBV7-6 and TRBJ2-1; maybe TRBD2 (6 bases). This CDR3 is built from 16 residues. V shed 5 bases and J shed 5 bases, with 19 bases lying between them. Germline CDR1 SGHVS, CDR2 FNYEAQ.

This chain connects TRBV4-1 to TRBJ2-5; perhaps TRBD1 as D (6 bases). The end of the DNA aligns better with TRBJ2-7, so the J call may be wrong. CDR1 is MGHRA and CDR2 is YSYEKL in the germline V gene. CDR3 size: 14 residues. CDR3 loop: CASSPGDGTYEQYF. Here the CDR3 DNA reads TGCGCCAGCAGCCCAGGGGACGGTACCTACGAGCAGTACTTC.

This chain connects TRBV27 to TRBJ2-5; 8 positions agree with TRBD1. This CDR3 comprises 15 residues. Unmatched junction bases numbered 9, after V lost 6 bases and J lost 3 bases. The germline V gene encodes CDR1 MNHEY and CDR2 SMNVEV (reference sequence). The CDR3 loop is CASSSALDREETQYF. CDR3 DNA: TGTGCCAGCAGCTCTGCCTTGGACAGGGAAGAGACCCAGTACTTC.

This clone has a handful of counts. The gene calls are TRBV7-2 and TRBJ1-3; 10 bases are a match to TRBD1. Losses at the gene ends were 5 bases for V and 0 bases for J; bases not matched to a gene: 7. There are 17 residues in the CDR3. The germline gives CDR1 SGHTA, CDR2 FQGNSA. The CDR3 sequence: CASSSRDRGTSGNTIYF. DNA of the CDR3: TGTGCCAGCAGCAGCCGGGACAGGGGTACCTCTGGAAACACCATATATTTT.

The chain employs TRBV5-1 and TRBJ1-2; D remains ambiguous. CDR3 length: 14 residues. CDR1 SGHRS and CDR2 YFSETQ come from the germline V gene. The V gene lost 4 bases and the J gene lost 0 bases, with 10 bases spanning the gap. The CDR3 DNA is TGCGCCAGCAGCCCCCACACCGCTAACTATGGCTACACCTTC. Its translation: CASSPHTANYGYTF.

This rearrangement joins TRBV10-2 to TRBJ2-1, with 9 nucleotides matching TRBD2. CDR3 length equals 16 residues. Germline-derived CDR1 and CDR2 are WSHSY and SAAADI. The junction had 12 bases not matched to a gene; V was cut back by 8 bases and J by 4 bases. The CDR3 DNA reads as TGCGCCAGCCTCGCGATAGCGGGAGATTTTTACAATGAGCAGTTCTTC. As protein: CASLAIAGDFYNEQFF.

The V call is TRBV2, the J call TRBJ2-7; 12 nucleotides match TRBD2. The CDR3 is made up of 16 amino acids. The germline V gene encodes CDR1 SNHLY and CDR2 FYNNEI. The V gene end was trimmed by 1 base and the J gene end by 4 bases; junction bases not matched to a gene: 5. This chain's CDR3 is CASSEVLTSGSYEQYF. The CDR3 coding sequence is TGTGCCAGCAGTGAAGTTTTGACTAGCGGGAGTTACGAGCAGTACTTC.

The V call is TRBV28, the J call TRBJ2-7; a possible D gene is TRBD2 (6 bases). Trimming shortened V by 2 bases and J by 3 bases, and 11 bases separated the two germline ends. Per germline, CDR1 MDHEN and CDR2 SYDVKM. CDR3 length: 14 residues. CDR3 protein: CASSLEIADYEQYF. The DNA for the CDR3 is TGTGCCAGCAGTTTAGAAATAGCGGACTACGAGCAGTACTTC.

The chain employs TRBV7-2 and TRBJ2-6; 8 nucleotides line up with TRBD1. The CDR3 has 16 amino acids. The V and J ends lost 7 bases and 3 bases, in that order; junction bases with no gene match: 8. CDR1 SGHTA and CDR2 FQGNSA come from the germline V gene. The chain's CDR3 is CASIRTGKGGANVLTF. In nucleotides, the CDR3 is TGTGCCAGCATCCGGACAGGGAAAGGTGGGGCCAACGTCCTGACTTTC.

The chain carries TRBV9 and TRBJ1-3; D may be TRBD1 (5 bases). The germline V gene encodes CDR1 SGDLS and CDR2 YYNGEE. The CDR3 runs 15 residues. V lost 4 bases to trimming and J lost 0 bases, with 11 bases between them. CDR3 loop: CASSPQVTSGNTIYF. CDR3 DNA sequence: TGTGCCAGCAGCCCACAGGTAACCTCTGGAAACACCATATATTTT.

The rearrangement joins TRBV7-3 to TRBJ1-2; 8 nucleotides agree with TRBD1. With 5 bases clipped from V and 8 bases from J, the junction kept 7 bases outside the gene matches. The CDR3 sequence is 13 residues long. CDR1 and CDR2 (germline): SGHTA, FQGTGA. The CDR3 loop is CASSKDRANGYTF. The CDR3 DNA sequence: TGTGCCAGCAGCAAGGACAGGGCAAACGGCTACACCTTC.

The J gene is TRBJ1-2, the V gene TRBV6-4; no firm D call. Trimming stripped 6 bases from V and 3 bases from J, with 11 bases between. CDR1 and CDR2 (germline): MRHNA, SNTAGT. CDR3 size: 13 residues. The CDR3 sequence: CASREGNDYGYTF. The CDR3 DNA reads as TGTGCCAGCAGGGAGGGAAACGACTATGGCTACACCTTC.

This rearrangement joins TRBV28 to TRBJ1-2, with D possibly TRBD1 on 6 matching bases. Germline V gene sequence: CDR1 MDHEN, CDR2 SYDVKM. The CDR3 spans 8 residues. The CDR3 coding sequence is TGTGGGACAGATGGCTACACCTTC. It is translated as CGTDGYTF.

The chain employs TRBV4-1 and TRBJ2-5; 9 nucleotides align to TRBD1. The CDR3 is 18 residues long. Germline loops: CDR1 MGHRA, CDR2 YSYEKL. V trimming: 3 bases; J trimming: 5 bases; junction bases outside the gene matches: 16. CDR3 sequence (DNA): TGCGCCAGCAGCCAGTCCGGGACAGGGATCGGATATCGGGAGACCCAGTACTTC. It yields the protein CASSQSGTGIGYRETQYF.

The genes are TRBV5-1 and TRBJ1-1, with D unclear. The CDR3 totals 15 residues. Trimming removed 0 bases at V and 2 bases at J, with 11 bases between. From germline, CDR1 is SGHRS and CDR2 YFSETQ. The CDR3 nucleotides are TGCGCCAGCAGCTTGGAGCCGGGTGGAAACACTGAAGCTTTCTTT. Protein sequence: CASSLEPGGNTEAFF.